This TCR beta chain was recorded in a study of cytomegalovirus exposure and HLA in healthy donors. Amplification used 60 Vbeta primers and 13 Jbeta primers. Sequencing used immunoSEQ multiplex PCR; TCRdb keeps in-frame clones, though not all of them. The profile shows fewer than 200,000 clones, around 80% of them singletons. Study-wide findings and caveats: Previous analysis showed most TCR beta V segments were productive about 87% or about 30% of the time.

This clone has a single count. The target antigen is unknown. J lost 6 bases, V lost 5 bases, and 4 bases had no gene match. CDR3 length: 12 amino acids. The germline V gene encodes CDR1 SNHLY and CDR2 FYNNEI. Material: PBMCs. The chain is built from TRBV2 and TRBJ2-7; 7 bases fit TRBD1. The source of this sequence is a woman aged 18-35 years in good health and CMV-seronegative. CDR3 loop: CASSLTGVEQYF. The CDR3 region has the DNA TGTGCCAGCAGTCTTACAGGGGTCGAGCAGTACTTC.